This TCR beta chain was recorded in a study of blood T cell repertoires in COVID-19. After removal of 8 bases from V and 2 bases from J, the junction contained 18 bases not matched to a gene. Germline values: CDR1 SNHLY, CDR2 FYNNEI. CDR3 length: 20 amino acids. Measured with immunoSEQ multiplex PCR; TCRdb has only the in-frame clones, and not every one. The table includes about 200,000 clones, roughly 92% detected once. Source material: peripheral blood. The chain uses TRBV2 and TRBJ2-5; 15 nucleotides line up with TRBD2. The receptor comes from a man between 60 and 70 years old with COVID-19, enrolled during active disease. The CDR3: CASLGTGVTGTSGGQETQYF. Here the CDR3 DNA reads TGTGCCAGCTTAGGGACAGGGGTAACCGGGACTAGCGGGGGGCAAGAGACCCAGTACTTC.